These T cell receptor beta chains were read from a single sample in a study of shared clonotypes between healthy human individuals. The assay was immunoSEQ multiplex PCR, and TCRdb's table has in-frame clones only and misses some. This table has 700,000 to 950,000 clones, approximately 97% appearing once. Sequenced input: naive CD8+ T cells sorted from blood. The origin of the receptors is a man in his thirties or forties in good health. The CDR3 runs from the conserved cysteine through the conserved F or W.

CDR3 protein: CASNVQGQDTDTQYF
V gene: TRBV27
J gene: TRBJ2-3
CDR3 length: 15

CDR3 protein: CSVRTGVAYEQYF
V gene: TRBV29-1
J gene: TRBJ2-7
CDR3 length: 13

CDR3 protein: CASPTGKRGYTF
V gene: TRBV18
J gene: TRBJ1-2
CDR3 length: 12

CDR3 protein: CASSPGTGNYGYTF
V gene: TRBV5-1
J gene: TRBJ1-2
CDR3 length: 14

CDR3 protein: CASSPLPSGDTQYF
V gene: TRBV25-1
J gene: TRBJ2-3
CDR3 length: 14

CDR3 protein: CASSPRSYQETQYF
V gene: TRBV11-2
J gene: TRBJ2-5
CDR3 length: 14

CDR3 protein: CASSEGAGYSYEQYF
V gene: TRBV2
J gene: TRBJ2-7
CDR3 length: 15

CDR3 protein: CASSFVTGDYNEQFF
V gene: TRBV7-3
J gene: TRBJ2-1
CDR3 length: 15

CDR3 protein: CASSLASPPGELFF
V gene: TRBV5-4
J gene: TRBJ2-2
CDR3 length: 14

CDR3 protein: CASSGTDQNQPQHF
V gene: TRBV10-2
J gene: TRBJ1-5
CDR3 length: 14

CDR3 protein: CASSLVGPSYNEQFF
V gene: TRBV27
J gene: TRBJ2-1
CDR3 length: 15

CDR3 protein: CASSQGGGLAKNIQYF
V gene: TRBV14
J gene: TRBJ2-4
CDR3 length: 16

CDR3 protein: CASSIQENTEAFF
V gene: TRBV7-9
J gene: TRBJ1-1
CDR3 length: 13

CDR3 protein: CASTKGGTSYEQFF
V gene: TRBV28
J gene: TRBJ2-1
CDR3 length: 14

CDR3 protein: CASSEGQFNTEAFF
V gene: TRBV9
J gene: TRBJ1-1
CDR3 length: 14

CDR3 protein: CASGQGDADTQYF
V gene: TRBV27
J gene: TRBJ2-3
CDR3 length: 13

CDR3 protein: CASSMAAGRNYGYTF
V gene: TRBV19
J gene: TRBJ1-2
CDR3 length: 15

CDR3 protein: CAISDPTGGVTQPQHF
V gene: TRBV10-3
J gene: TRBJ1-5
CDR3 length: 16

CDR3 protein: CASTLGETQYF
V gene: TRBV7-9
J gene: TRBJ2-5
CDR3 length: 11

CDR3 protein: CASSDGTDTQYF
V gene: TRBV7-9
J gene: TRBJ2-3
CDR3 length: 12

CDR3 protein: CASSPGGLHRDYEQYF
V gene: TRBV9
J gene: TRBJ2-7
CDR3 length: 16

CDR3 protein: CASSVTGTEAFF
V gene: TRBV5-4
J gene: TRBJ1-1
CDR3 length: 12

CDR3 protein: CASSQDSTGNTEAFF
V gene: TRBV4-2
J gene: TRBJ1-1
CDR3 length: 15

CDR3 protein: CASSPVGPPRHGYTF
V gene: TRBV18
J gene: TRBJ1-2
CDR3 length: 15

CDR3 protein: CASSRLGSSYNEQFF
V gene: TRBV7-9
J gene: TRBJ2-1
CDR3 length: 15

CDR3 protein: CASSYGTGGLATFPEAFF
V gene: TRBV7-6
J gene: TRBJ1-1
CDR3 length: 18

CDR3 protein: CASSPSGTAPFLDNEQFF
V gene: TRBV7-3
J gene: TRBJ2-1
CDR3 length: 18

CDR3 protein: CASSDTLAGTDTQYF
V gene: TRBV6-4
J gene: TRBJ2-3
CDR3 length: 15

CDR3 protein: CASSDGAYGSYEQYF
V gene: TRBV10-1
J gene: TRBJ2-7
CDR3 length: 15

CDR3 protein: CASSLVWSTDTQYF
V gene: TRBV5-1
J gene: TRBJ2-3
CDR3 length: 14

CDR3 protein: CASSLVDTPSYEQYF
V gene: TRBV7-9
J gene: TRBJ2-7
CDR3 length: 15

CDR3 protein: CSVALREGIVDTQYF
V gene: TRBV29-1
J gene: TRBJ2-3
CDR3 length: 15

CDR3 protein: CASRHRGNEKLFF
V gene: TRBV27
J gene: TRBJ1-4
CDR3 length: 13

CDR3 protein: CASSATGGTNEKLFF
V gene: TRBV6-5
J gene: TRBJ1-4
CDR3 length: 15

CDR3 protein: CASSVNPSASSYNEQFF
V gene: TRBV9
J gene: TRBJ2-1
CDR3 length: 17

CDR3 protein: CSVEMAGLYNEQFF
V gene: TRBV29-1
J gene: TRBJ2-1
CDR3 length: 14

CDR3 protein: CASSVEWGRASNEQFF
V gene: TRBV9
J gene: TRBJ2-1
CDR3 length: 16

CDR3 protein: CASSSQQREGTDTQYF
V gene: TRBV11-2
J gene: TRBJ2-3
CDR3 length: 16

CDR3 protein: CASSLFGRTEAFF
V gene: TRBV27
J gene: TRBJ1-1
CDR3 length: 13